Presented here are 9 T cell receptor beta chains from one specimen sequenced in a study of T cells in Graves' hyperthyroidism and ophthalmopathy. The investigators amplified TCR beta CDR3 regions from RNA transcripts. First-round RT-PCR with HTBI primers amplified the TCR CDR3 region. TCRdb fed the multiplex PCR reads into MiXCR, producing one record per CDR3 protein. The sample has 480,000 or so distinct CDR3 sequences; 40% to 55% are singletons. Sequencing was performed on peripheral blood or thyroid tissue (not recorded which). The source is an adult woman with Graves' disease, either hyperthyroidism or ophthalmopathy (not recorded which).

The CDR3: CASSLGSARGYTF. CDR3 in DNA: TGTGCCAGCAGTTTGGGATCAGCTAGAGGCTACACCTTC. The gene calls are TRBV12-3 or TRBV12-4 and TRBJ1-2; D is unresolved. The CDR3 consists of 13 residues. V was clipped by 3 bases and J by 8 bases, with 13 bases between them.

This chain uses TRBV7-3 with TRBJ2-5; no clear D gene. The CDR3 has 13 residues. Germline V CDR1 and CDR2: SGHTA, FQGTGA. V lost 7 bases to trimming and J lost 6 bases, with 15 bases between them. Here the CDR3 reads CASMPGRQQTQYF. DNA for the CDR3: TGTGCCAGCATGCCCGGTCGTCAACAGACCCAGTACTTC.

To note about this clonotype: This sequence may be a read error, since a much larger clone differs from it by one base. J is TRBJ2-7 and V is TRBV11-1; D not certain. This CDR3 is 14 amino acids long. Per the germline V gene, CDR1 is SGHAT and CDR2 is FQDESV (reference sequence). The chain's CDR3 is CASSPGRVSYEHYF. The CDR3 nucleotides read TGTGCCAGCAGCCCCGGAAGGGTTTCCTACGAGCACTACTTC. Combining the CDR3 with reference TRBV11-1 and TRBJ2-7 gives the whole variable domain EAEVAQSPRYKITEKSQAVAFWCDPISGHATLYWYRQILGQGPELLVQFQDESVVDDSQLPKDRFSAERLKGVDSTLKIQPAELGDSAMYLCASSPGRVSYEHYFGPGTRLTVT.

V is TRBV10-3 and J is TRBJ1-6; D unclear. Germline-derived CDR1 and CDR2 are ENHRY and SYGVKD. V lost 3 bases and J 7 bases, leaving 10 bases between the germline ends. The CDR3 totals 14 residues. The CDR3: CAISDSGDNSPLHF. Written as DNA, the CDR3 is TGTGCCATCAGTGACTCTGGAGACAATTCACCCCTCCACTTT.

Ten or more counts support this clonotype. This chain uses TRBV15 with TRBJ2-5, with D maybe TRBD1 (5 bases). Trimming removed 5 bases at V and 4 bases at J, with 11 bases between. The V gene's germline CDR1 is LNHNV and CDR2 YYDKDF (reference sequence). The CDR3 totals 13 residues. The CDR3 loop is CATSPHRTETQYF. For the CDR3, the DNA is TGTGCCACCAGCCCCCACAGGACAGAGACCCAGTACTTC.

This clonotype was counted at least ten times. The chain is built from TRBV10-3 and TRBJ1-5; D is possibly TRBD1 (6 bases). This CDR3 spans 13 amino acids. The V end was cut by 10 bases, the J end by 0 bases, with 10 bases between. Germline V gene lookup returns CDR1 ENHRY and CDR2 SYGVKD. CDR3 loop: CATGTPSNQPQHF. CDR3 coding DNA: TGTGCCACCGGGACACCTAGCAATCAGCCCCAGCATTTT.

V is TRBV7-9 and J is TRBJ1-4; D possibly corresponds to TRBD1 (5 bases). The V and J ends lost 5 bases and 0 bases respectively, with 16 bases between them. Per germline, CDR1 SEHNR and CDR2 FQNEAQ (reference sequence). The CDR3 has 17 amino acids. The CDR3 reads CASSHRGEGTTNEKLFF. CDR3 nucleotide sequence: TGTGCCAGCAGCCACCGGGGCGAAGGGACAACTAATGAAAAACTGTTTTTT.

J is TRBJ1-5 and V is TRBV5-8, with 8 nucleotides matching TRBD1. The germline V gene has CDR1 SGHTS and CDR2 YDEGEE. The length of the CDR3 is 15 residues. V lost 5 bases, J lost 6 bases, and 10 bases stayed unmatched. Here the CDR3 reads CASSWGSGGTQPQHF. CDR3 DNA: TGTGCCAGCAGTTGGGGTTCAGGGGGCACTCAGCCCCAGCATTTT.

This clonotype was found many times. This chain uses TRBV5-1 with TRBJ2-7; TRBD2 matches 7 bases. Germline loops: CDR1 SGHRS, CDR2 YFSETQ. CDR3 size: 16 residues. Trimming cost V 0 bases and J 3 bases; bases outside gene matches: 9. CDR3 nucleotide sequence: TGCGCCAGCAGCTTGGGTCAGGGAGGGGCCAGCTACGAGCAGTACTTC. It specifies CASSLGQGGASYEQYF.